The next 13 T cell receptor beta chains were all read from a single sample in a study of cytotoxic CD8 clonotypes in ibrutinib-treated CLL. Measured with immunoSEQ multiplex PCR; TCRdb has only the in-frame clones, and not every one. Of approximately 84,000 clones listed, around 83% are singletons. The specimen comprised PBMCs, sampled before ibrutinib treatment. The receptors derive from a human donor with chronic lymphocytic leukemia.

J is TRBJ2-5 and V is TRBV6-6; D unresolved. Germline V gene lookup returns CDR1 MNHNY and CDR2 SVGAGI (reference sequence). Trimming left V 4 bases short and J 2 bases short, with 11 bases between. This CDR3 is 14 amino acids long. The CDR3 here is CASSSPTAQETQYF. DNA of the CDR3: TGTGCCAGCAGTTCCCCTACCGCTCAAGAGACCCAGTACTTC.

The J gene is TRBJ1-2, the V gene TRBV7-9; TRBD1 might be the D (6 bases). This CDR3 is built from 18 residues. The V and J ends lost 3 bases and 0 bases respectively, with 20 bases between them. Germline CDR1 SEHNR, CDR2 FQNEAQ (reference sequence). CDR3 protein: CASSFDGWTVIPNYGYTF. Written as DNA, the CDR3 is TGTGCCAGCAGCTTCGACGGGTGGACAGTAATACCTAACTATGGCTACACCTTC.

The rearrangement links TRBV30 to TRBJ1-1; D gene ambiguous. The germline gives CDR1 GTSNPN, CDR2 SVGIG (reference sequence). The CDR3 runs 13 residues. V was cut by 3 bases and J by 4 bases, with 12 bases left in between. The CDR3 bases are TGTGCCTGGAGAGGGAGAGCGGGCACTGAAGCTTTCTTT. Protein: CAWRGRAGTEAFF.

This clone was detected a few times. V is TRBV21-1 and J is TRBJ2-7. TRBV21-1 is listed as a pseudogene. The CDR3 has 16 amino acids. CDR3 sequence reads: CASSSWAGSRTYEQYF. As DNA, the CDR3 is TGTGCCAGCAGCAGTTGGGCAGGGAGTAGGACCTACGAGCAGTACTTC.

This clone was detected only once. The rearrangement links TRBV14 to TRBJ2-7; 7 bases agree with TRBD1. The CDR3 totals 15 residues. The germline V gene encodes CDR1 SGHDN and CDR2 FVKESK. V lost 4 bases to trimming and J lost 5 bases; unmatched junction nucleotides: 11. This CDR3 reads CASSRRQGLGHEQYF. CDR3 nucleotides: TGTGCCAGCAGCCGGAGACAGGGTCTCGGGCACGAGCAGTACTTC.

The V gene is TRBV28, the J gene TRBJ1-1; D gene unclear. The CDR3 sequence is 16 residues long. The V end lost 3 bases, the J end lost 1 base, and 15 bases lay between the germline ends. Germline loops: CDR1 MDHEN, CDR2 SYDVKM. CDR3 sequence: CASSFLNYRSNTEAFF. CDR3 sequence (DNA): TGTGCCAGCAGTTTCCTAAACTACAGATCGAACACTGAAGCTTTCTTT.

This clone was seen a few times. The chain joins TRBV29-1 to TRBJ1-2; possible D gene TRBD1, 6 bases. Germline V gene sequence: CDR1 SQVTM, CDR2 ANQGSEA. CDR3 length equals 13 residues. The ends were cut back, 4 bases at V and 2 bases at J, with 11 bases in the middle. The CDR3 region has the DNA TGCAGCGTTGCTGAGGACAGAAACTATGGCTACACCTTC. This translates into CSVAEDRNYGYTF.

The chain uses TRBV6-1 and TRBJ2-7; 12 nucleotides agree with TRBD2. The junction had 1 base not matched to a gene; V was cut back by 6 bases and J by 4 bases. CDR3 length equals 13 residues. Germline CDR1 is MNHNS and CDR2 is SASEGT. CDR3 region: CASSGLAGYEQYF. The CDR3, as DNA: TGTGCCAGCAGCGGACTAGCGGGATACGAGCAGTACTTC.

This chain connects TRBV28 to TRBJ2-1; D remains ambiguous. The CDR3 has 14 amino acids. The V gene's germline CDR1 is MDHEN and CDR2 SYDVKM. The V end was cut by 0 bases, the J end by 2 bases, with 5 bases between. CDR3 bases: TGTGCCAGCAGTTTATGGCAGGCCTACAATGAGCAGTTCTTC. Its protein is CASSLWQAYNEQFF. Variable domain in full (rest from reference TRBV28 and TRBJ2-1): DVKVTQSSRYLVKRTGEKVFLECVQDMDHENMFWYRQDPGLGLRLIYFSYDVKMKEKGDIPEGYSVSREKKERFSLILESASTNQTSMYLCASSLWQAYNEQFFGPGTRLTVL.

The chain links TRBV5-4 to TRBJ2-3; possibly TRBD1 for D (6 bases). CDR3 length: 13 residues. Trimming removed 4 bases from V and 2 bases from J, with 8 bases in between. Germline lookup yields CDR1 SGHNT and CDR2 YYREEE (reference sequence). The CDR3 DNA follows: TGTGCCAGCAGCCGGGACAACACAGATACGCAGTATTTT. This sequence encodes CASSRDNTDTQYF.

The rearrangement joins TRBV7-2 to TRBJ2-7, with 10 nucleotides matching TRBD2. The V gene end was trimmed by 2 bases and the J gene end by 2 bases; junction bases not matched to a gene: 12. This CDR3 has 18 amino acids. Germline CDR1 is SGHTA and CDR2 is FQGNSA. CDR3 residues: CASSLRGGLAEIPYEQYF. For the CDR3, the DNA is TGTGCCAGCAGCTTACGGGGAGGACTAGCGGAGATCCCCTACGAGCAGTACTTC. Drawing the rest from reference TRBV7-2 and TRBJ2-7, the complete variable domain is GAGVSQSPSNKVTEKGKDVELRCDPISGHTALYWYRQSLGQGLEFLIYFQGNSAPDKSGLPSDRFSAERTGGSVSTLTIQRTQQEDSAVYLCASSLRGGLAEIPYEQYFGPGTRLTVT.

The CDR3 sequence is CASSQTEVEQYF. CDR3 DNA: TGTGCCAGCAGCCAGACTGAGGTGGAGCAGTACTTC. The rearrangement uses TRBV7-9 and TRBJ2-7; D ambiguous. The CDR3 is 12 residues long. Germline values: CDR1 SEHNR, CDR2 FQNEAQ (reference sequence). Trimming took 5 bases from V and 7 from J, leaving 12 bases between them.

This chain links TRBV9 with TRBJ2-5; D remains ambiguous. This CDR3 spans 14 amino acids. V lost 1 base to trimming and J lost 8 bases, with 15 bases between them. From germline, CDR1 is SGDLS and CDR2 YYNGEE. CDR3 DNA sequence: TGTGCCAGCAGCGTACATGTGCAGGCCCATACCCAGTACTTC. Translating it yields CASSVHVQAHTQYF. Using reference TRBV9 and TRBJ2-5 for the parts outside the CDR3, the full variable domain is DSGVTQTPKHLITATGQRVTLRCSPRSGDLSVYWYQQSLDQGLQFLIQYYNGEERAKGNILERFSAQQFPDLHSELNLSSLELGDSALYFCASSVHVQAHTQYFGPGTRLLVL.